Listed here are 30 T cell receptor beta chains from one sample, sequenced in a study of CD8+ T cells in alopecia areata. Sequencing used cDNA as its template, made by extracting RNA and reverse transcribing it. The table came from immunoSEQ multiplex PCR; TCRdb's copy has only in-frame clones and leaves some out. The sample has some 220,000 clones, more than 45% seen once. Treatment described: oral pan-JAK inhibitor, 5-10 mg twice daily. This sample comprised CD4+ T cells sorted from blood, obtained at week 4, from a patient treated with tofacitinib. These TCRs come from a human donor with alopecia areata.

V usage is TRBV4-1 and J usage is TRBJ1-4; the D gene is possibly TRBD1 (6 bases). The CDR3 totals 16 residues. Germline V lookup: CDR1 MGHRA, CDR2 YSYEKL. V gave up 0 bases and J gave up 5 bases, with 13 bases separating them. In nucleotides, the CDR3 is TGCGCCAGCAGCCAAGAGGTATTTGGACAGAATGAAAAACTGTTTTTT. Protein product: CASSQEVFGQNEKLFF.

The rearrangement joins TRBV30 to TRBJ1-4, with unresolved D. The CDR3 loop spans 13 amino acids. V dropped 5 bases and J dropped 0 bases, with 7 bases sitting between them. Germline CDR1 and CDR2: GTSNPN and SVGIG (reference sequence). CDR3 loop: CAWEMTTNEKLFF. The DNA for the CDR3 is TGTGCCTGGGAGATGACAACTAATGAAAAACTGTTTTTT.

The DNA for the CDR3 is TGTGCCAGCAGCGTTATAAATCAGCCCCAGCATTTT. Its translation: CASSVINQPQHF. J is TRBJ1-5 and V is TRBV6-6, with D uncertain. The CDR3 has 12 residues. The germline V gene encodes CDR1 MNHNY and CDR2 SVGAGI (reference sequence). V was trimmed by 6 bases and J by 4 bases, leaving 7 bases between them.

This clone was detected a few times. The V call is TRBV18, the J call TRBJ2-1; possible D gene TRBD1, 5 bases. Germline CDR1 is KGHSH and CDR2 is LQKENI. The germline V and J ends were trimmed by 3 bases and 9 bases, with 15 bases remaining between them. The CDR3 has 14 amino acids. CDR3 sequence: CASSPGPHRGEQFF. CDR3 DNA: TGTGCCAGCTCACCCGGGCCGCATAGGGGTGAGCAGTTCTTC.

This chain connects TRBV9 to TRBJ2-7; tentatively, D is TRBD2 (6 bases). This CDR3 region has 16 residues. With 0 bases removed from V and 6 bases from J, the gap between germline ends came to 19 bases. CDR1 and CDR2 from the germline V gene are SGDLS and YYNGEE. The CDR3 loop reads CASSVGSGGGVFEQYF. CDR3 sequence (DNA): TGTGCCAGCAGCGTAGGATCTGGTGGCGGGGTGTTCGAGCAGTACTTC.

The chain has TRBV7-9 and TRBJ2-1; a weak D match, TRBD1 (5 bases). The CDR3 spans 10 residues. The V and J ends lost 8 bases and 6 bases respectively, with 5 bases between them. CDR1 SEHNR and CDR2 FQNEAQ come from the germline V gene (reference sequence). Here the CDR3 reads CASGANEQFF. In nucleotides, the CDR3 is TGTGCCAGCGGGGCCAATGAGCAGTTCTTC.

This clone was observed once. In the same sample, other DNA sequences code for this CDR3. The chain joins TRBV7-6 to TRBJ2-6; D ambiguous. The V end was cut by 4 bases, the J end by 2 bases, with 9 bases between. The CDR3 loop spans 15 amino acids. Per the germline V gene, CDR1 is SGHVS and CDR2 is FNYEAQ. The CDR3: CASSSTRAGANVLTF. CDR3 bases: TGTGCCAGCAGCTCCACAAGAGCTGGGGCCAACGTCCTGACTTTC.

The sample holds one count of this clone. The CDR3 protein is CASSSIQGPTGELFF. As DNA, the CDR3 is TGCGCCAGCAGCTCAATACAGGGTCCCACCGGGGAGCTGTTTTTT. The chain couples TRBV5-1 to TRBJ2-2; tentative D call: TRBD1 (6 bases). Trimming took off 3 bases at V and 4 bases at J, with 13 bases between the two ends. This CDR3 has 15 amino acids. From germline, CDR1 is SGHRS and CDR2 YFSETQ.

The chain joins TRBV5-1 to TRBJ1-3; D remains ambiguous. CDR1 is SGHRS and CDR2 is YFSETQ in the germline V gene. The V gene lost 0 bases and the J gene lost 1 base, with 14 bases spanning the gap. The CDR3 is 17 residues long. In nucleotides, the CDR3 is TGCGCCAGCAGCTTGGATCCGGGTAGGAGGTCTGGAAACACCATATATTTT. Translating gives CASSLDPGRRSGNTIYF.

The rearrangement joins TRBV7-2 to TRBJ2-7; 11 bases fit TRBD2. The CDR3 is 15 residues long. Losses at the gene ends were 4 bases for V and 1 base for J; bases not matched to a gene: 3. In germline, CDR1 is SGHTA, CDR2 FQGNSA. This CDR3 is CASSSASGGSYEQYF. In nucleotides, the CDR3 is TGTGCCAGCAGCTCCGCTAGCGGGGGGTCCTACGAGCAGTACTTC.

This clone was recorded a few times. The V call is TRBV7-2, the J call TRBJ2-1; D ambiguous. The V end was cut by 5 bases, the J end by 7 bases, with 12 bases between. Looked up from germline, CDR1 is SGHTA and CDR2 is FQGNSA. This CDR3 comprises 13 residues. The CDR3: CASSTFLGNEQFF. CDR3 DNA: TGTGCCAGCAGCACCTTCCTAGGTAATGAGCAGTTCTTC.

This chain uses TRBV7-2 with TRBJ1-5; D is ambiguous. The V end lost 1 base, the J end lost 6 bases, and 7 bases lay between the germline ends. The germline V gene encodes CDR1 SGHTA and CDR2 FQGNSA. The CDR3 has 13 amino acids. The CDR3 sequence: CASSLVGSQPQHF. In DNA form, the CDR3 reads TGTGCCAGCAGCTTAGTGGGAAGTCAGCCCCAGCATTTT.

This chain connects TRBV30 to TRBJ2-7; D remains unclear. Germline V gene data show CDR1 as GTSNPN and CDR2 as SVGIG (reference sequence). Trimming took 1 base from V and 0 from J, leaving 13 bases between them. The CDR3 is made up of 15 amino acids. CDR3 region: CAWSGSLHSSYEQYF. The CDR3 region has the DNA TGTGCCTGGAGTGGCTCTTTGCACTCCTCCTACGAGCAGTACTTC.

The rearrangement joins TRBV29-1 to TRBJ1-2; 7 positions agree with TRBD1. This CDR3 has 12 residues. V gave up 7 bases and J gave up 2 bases; unmatched junction bases: 4. CDR1 is SQVTM, CDR2 ANQGSEA, per germline. CDR3 loop: CSDMDRNYGYTF. The CDR3 DNA reads as TGCAGCGACATGGACAGGAACTATGGCTACACCTTC.

There are many counts of this clone. This sample includes further DNA sequences coding for the same CDR3. The V call is TRBV7-9, the J call TRBJ1-2; D gene ambiguous. Germline lookup yields CDR1 SEHNR and CDR2 FQNEAQ (reference sequence). The CDR3 runs to 12 residues. Between the trimmed V and J ends, which lost 1 base and 2 bases, there was a span of 2 bases. The CDR3 region is CASSLGNYGYTF. CDR3 DNA: TGTGCCAGCAGCTTAGGGAACTATGGCTACACCTTC.

CDR3: CASSSTGTGANVLTF. In nucleotides, the CDR3 is TGTGCCAGCAGCTCGACAGGTACTGGGGCCAACGTCCTGACTTTC. The chain employs TRBV5-4 and TRBJ2-6, with a weak D call TRBD1 (6 bases). The CDR3 contains 15 residues. Trimming left V 3 bases short and J 2 bases short, with 9 bases between. CDR1 is SGHNT, CDR2 YYREEE, per germline (reference sequence).

This chain uses TRBV27 with TRBJ1-1; the D is unclear. This CDR3 comprises 13 residues. The germline V gene encodes CDR1 MNHEY and CDR2 SMNVEV (reference sequence). V was trimmed by 5 bases and J by 5 bases, leaving 12 bases between them. The CDR3 coding sequence is TGTGCCAGCAGTCCCGGAGCCAAGACTGAAGCTTTCTTT. Its translation is CASSPGAKTEAFF.

This clone appeared a few times. The rearrangement links TRBV6-5 to TRBJ1-1; D is undetermined. Germline V CDR1 and CDR2: MNHEY, SVGAGI. CDR3 size: 13 residues. The V end was cut by 2 bases, the J end by 0 bases, with 4 bases between. The CDR3 is CASSYDLNTEAFF. The DNA of the CDR3 is TGTGCCAGCAGTTACGACCTGAACACTGAAGCTTTCTTT.

The chain couples TRBV29-1 to TRBJ1-1; D gene unclear. The CDR3 is 14 residues long. Germline V gives CDR1 SQVTM, CDR2 ANQGSEA. Between the trimmed V and J ends, which lost 7 bases and 0 bases, there was a span of 15 bases. The CDR3 bases are TGCAGCGGCAGACATGGACCGGTGAACACTGAAGCTTTCTTT. Translation: CSGRHGPVNTEAFF. Full variable domain (remainder filled in from reference TRBV29-1 and TRBJ1-1): SAVISQKPSRDICQRGTSLTIQCQVDSQVTMMFWYRQQPGQSLTLIATANQGSEATYESGFVIDKFPISRPNLTFSTLTVSNMSPEDSSIYLCSGRHGPVNTEAFFGQGTRLTVV.

Concerning this clone: Other DNA sequences from this sample encode an identical CDR3 as well. The V gene is TRBV5-1, the J gene TRBJ1-6; tentatively, D is TRBD1 (5 bases). Germline lookup yields CDR1 SGHRS and CDR2 YFSETQ. This CDR3 contains 14 residues. V lost 0 bases, J lost 6 bases, and 7 bases lay in between. CDR3 DNA: TGCGCCAGCAGCTTGGGGCAGGGTAATTCACCCCTCCACTTT. Amino acid sequence: CASSLGQGNSPLHF.

This clone has just a few counts. The chain has TRBV4-2 and TRBJ2-1; tentatively, D is TRBD1 (6 bases). V was shortened by 4 bases and J by 6 bases, with 19 bases between the two germline ends. In germline, CDR1 is LGHNA, CDR2 YNFKEQ. There are 16 residues in the CDR3. CDR3 sequence (DNA): TGTGCCAGCAGCCCTCAAGGGGCAGGGGCGCTCAATGAGCAGTTCTTC. This translates into CASSPQGAGALNEQFF.

This clone has just a few counts. The chain couples TRBV29-1 to TRBJ1-1; 7 nucleotides align to TRBD1. Germline V gene data show CDR1 as SQVTM and CDR2 as ANQGSEA. Germline trimming cut 4 bases from V and 1 base from J; bases unmatched to any gene: 9. This CDR3 contains 15 residues. The CDR3 sequence is CSVGATYRGNTEAFF. CDR3 nucleotide sequence: TGCAGCGTTGGGGCTACCTACAGGGGGAACACTGAAGCTTTCTTT.

This clone was observed a handful of times. J is TRBJ2-7 and V is TRBV13; 11 bases match TRBD1. CDR1 is PRHDT, CDR2 FYEKMQ, per germline (reference sequence). The CDR3 covers 15 residues. Trimming removed 5 bases from V and 1 base from J; junction bases left unmatched: 4. The CDR3 coding sequence is TGTGCCAGCAGCCGAGGGGACAGGGGGTCCTACGAGCAGTACTTC. Translated, it gives CASSRGDRGSYEQYF.

V gene TRBV7-2 combines with J gene TRBJ1-1, with 7 bases identical to TRBD1. This CDR3 spans 13 amino acids. V shed 7 bases and J 6 bases; nucleotides not matched to a gene: 8. Looked up from germline, CDR1 is SGHTA and CDR2 is FQGNSA. CDR3 coding DNA: TGTGCCAGCACCCTGGACAGGCAGTCTGAAGCTTTCTTT. Amino acid sequence: CASTLDRQSEAFF. Combining the CDR3 with reference TRBV7-2 and TRBJ1-1 gives the whole variable domain GAGVSQSPSNKVTEKGKDVELRCDPISGHTALYWYRQSLGQGLEFLIYFQGNSAPDKSGLPSDRFSAERTGGSVSTLTIQRTQQEDSAVYLCASTLDRQSEAFFGQGTRLTVV.

At least ten counts were recorded for this clone. The chain couples TRBV11-2 to TRBJ2-1; no reliable D call. The germline V and J ends were trimmed by 1 base and 4 bases, with 5 bases remaining between them. There are 13 residues in the CDR3. Per the germline V gene, CDR1 is SGHAT and CDR2 is FQNNGV. The CDR3 sequence is CASSLGQYNEQFF. DNA of the CDR3: TGTGCCAGCAGCTTAGGGCAATACAATGAGCAGTTCTTC.

The chain has TRBV29-1 and TRBJ2-3; 8 nucleotides agree with TRBD2. This CDR3 has 14 residues. V gave up 5 bases and J gave up 2 bases; unmatched junction bases: 6. Germline CDR1 reads SQVTM; CDR2 reads ANQGSEA. CDR3 in amino acids: CSVLGGGPTDTQYF. DNA for the CDR3: TGCAGCGTTCTCGGGGGGGGGCCCACAGATACGCAGTATTTT.

This clone has at least ten counts. CDR3 amino acids: CASSKDGYNEKLFF. Written as DNA, the CDR3 is TGCGCCAGCAGCAAGGACGGATATAATGAAAAACTGTTTTTT. The V gene is TRBV5-1, the J gene TRBJ1-4; D remains unclear. Trimming cost V 4 bases and J 4 bases, with 11 bases left between them. The CDR3 runs 14 residues. Germline values: CDR1 SGHRS, CDR2 YFSETQ.

This clone was seen more than once but under ten times. This chain connects TRBV25-1 to TRBJ2-7; 9 bases line up with TRBD1. J lost 2 bases, V lost 6 bases, and 5 bases had no gene match. The germline V gene has CDR1 MGHDK and CDR2 SYGVNS. CDR3 length equals 14 residues. The DNA for the CDR3 is TGTGCCAGCAGAGGACAGGGGTCAACCTACGAGCAGTACTTC. Its protein product is CASRGQGSTYEQYF.

This clone has just a few counts. This chain connects TRBV9 to TRBJ2-3, with D possibly matching TRBD2 (6 bases). Deletions cut 3 bases from V and 5 bases from J, with 10 bases between. Germline V gene sequence: CDR1 SGDLS, CDR2 YYNGEE. CDR3 length: 13 amino acids. CDR3 in amino acids: CASSAGVLDTQYF. CDR3 nucleotides: TGTGCCAGCAGCGCGGGGGTTTTAGATACGCAGTATTTT.

This clone was recorded only once. The chain links TRBV29-1 to TRBJ1-1; D gene uncertain. CDR1 is SQVTM, CDR2 ANQGSEA, per germline. The CDR3 sequence is 12 residues long. V was trimmed by 3 bases and J by 0 bases, leaving 5 bases between them. CDR3 residues: CSVEELNTEAFF. The CDR3 region has the DNA TGCAGCGTTGAGGAGTTGAACACTGAAGCTTTCTTT.